The present T cell receptor beta chain was sequenced within a study of blood T cell repertoires in COVID-19. At the level of the study: The analysed material was cDNA or gDNA that came from T cells, B-cell-depleted T cells, or PBMCs.

Original handling: Using reference gene primer amplification, nucleated cell counts were estimated. Sequencing used immunoSEQ multiplex PCR; TCRdb keeps in-frame clones, though not all of them. The V and J calls and clone size are taken from that table; D and trimming were inferred from the DNA. The table shows approximately 530,000 clones, with around nine tenths occurring only once. V trimming: 6 bases; J trimming: 5 bases; junction bases outside the gene matches: 5. CDR1 LNHDA and CDR2 SQIVND come from the germline V gene (reference sequence). CDR3 length: 13 amino acids. The chain links TRBV19 to TRBJ1-1; 8 positions match TRBD1. The receptor was derived from a woman between 45 and 60 years old with COVID-19, enrolled during active disease. Input material: peripheral blood. The CDR3 coding sequence is TGTGCCAGTAGCCAACAGGGGGGGACTGAAGCTTTCTTT. Protein product: CASSQQGGTEAFF.